Listed below are T cell receptor beta chains from one sample, sequenced in a study of blood T cell repertoires in COVID-19. TCRdb keeps only in-frame clones here, not all; method: immunoSEQ multiplex PCR. Of 150,000 to 180,000 clones in the sample, roughly 80% were seen once. The sequenced sample was peripheral blood. The receptors were sampled from an older woman with acute or convalescent COVID-19. CDR3s include the opening cysteine and the closing phenylalanine or tryptophan. D genes are given only for firm matches. Clone size is not always given. Where it is, it says once, few, many or a class for expanded clones.

-	TRBJ1-1	TRBD1	TRBV29-1	TGCAGCGTTCGGGACAGGATAGAAGCTTTCTTT	CSVRDRIEAFF
-	TRBJ2-1	-	TRBV19	TGTGCCAGTAGTGTGGCCGCTGACAATGAGCAGTTCTTC	CASSVAADNEQFF
-	TRBJ1-4	-	TRBV3-1/TRBV3-2	TGTGCCAGCAGCGGATCGAGGGAAAAACTGTTTTTT	CASSGSREKLFF
-	TRBJ1-2	TRBD1	TRBV15	TGTGCCACCAGCAGAGACCCAGGGGGCGTCTATGGCTACACCTTC	CATSRDPGGVYGYTF
-	TRBJ1-1	-	TRBV27	TGTGCCAGCAGTACATTGGGGAGCACTGAAGCTTTCTTT	CASSTLGSTEAFF
-	TRBJ1-2	-	TRBV3-1/TRBV3-2	TGTGCCAGCAGCCAAGGTGGGCAAGTCTATGGCTACACCTTC	CASSQGGQVYGYTF
-	TRBJ2-4	-	TRBV5-4	TGTGCCAGCAGCTTGGCTAAATCAGGAGGAAACATTCAGTACTTC	CASSLAKSGGNIQYF
-	TRBJ1-4	-	TRBV27	TGTGCCAGCAGTTTAGGCGGGGTTACTAATGAAAAACTGTTTTTT	CASSLGGVTNEKLFF
-	TRBJ1-4	-	TRBV4-2	TGTGCCAGCAGCCAAATTGGAACTGGGGCTCATGAAAAACTGTTTTTT	CASSQIGTGAHEKLFF
-	TRBJ2-7	TRBD1	TRBV7-9	TGTGCCAGCAGCTTAGGGACAGGGTTGGGCGAGCAGTACTTC	CASSLGTGLGEQYF
-	TRBJ1-2	TRBD1	TRBV5-1	TGCGCCAGCAGCTGGGGATCAGGACAGGGGGGTGGCTACACCTTC	CASSWGSGQGGGYTF
-	TRBJ2-7	-	TRBV7-8	TGTGCCAGCAGCCCGCTTCCCCCCCGCACAGGAATTCTTTCCTACGAGCAGTACTTC	CASSPLPPRTGILSYEQYF
-	TRBJ2-5	TRBD2	TRBV30	TGTGCCTGGAGTGACAGCGGGGGGGCCCAAGAGACCCAGTACTTC	CAWSDSGGAQETQYF
-	TRBJ1-2	-	TRBV6-5	TGTGCCAGCAGTTACTCGATAAATCAGGGCAACTATGGCTACACCTTC	CASSYSINQGNYGYTF
-	TRBJ2-7	-	TRBV5-6	TGTGCCAGCAGCTTCCCCACCCGGACAGCCGAGCAGTACTTC	CASSFPTRTAEQYF
-	TRBJ2-1	TRBD2	TRBV5-1	TGCGCCAGCAGCCCGACTAGCGGGGGGGACAATGAGCAGTTCTTC	CASSPTSGGDNEQFF
-	TRBJ1-1	TRBD1	TRBV7-9	TGTGCCAGCAGCTTAATGGGACAGGGGGCAGAAGAAGCTTTCTTT	CASSLMGQGAEEAFF
-	TRBJ1-5	-	TRBV18	TGTGCCAGCTCACCACTGGAGGATCAGCCCCAGCATTTT	CASSPLEDQPQHF
-	TRBJ1-2	-	TRBV10-3	TGTGCCATCAGGGATCCACCGGGGGTTGGCTACACCTTC	CAIRDPPGVGYTF
-	TRBJ2-3	-	TRBV13	TGTGCCAGCAGCTTACGGTACACAGATACGCAGTATTTT	CASSLRYTDTQYF
-	TRBJ1-1	TRBD1	TRBV10-3	TGTGCCATCAGCTGGGGGACAGGGATGGACACTGAAGCTTTCTTT	CAISWGTGMDTEAFF
-	TRBJ1-6	TRBD1	TRBV30	TGTGCCTGGAGCCGACAGGGGGTCAATTCACCCCTCCACTTT	CAWSRQGVNSPLHF
-	TRBJ2-7	-	TRBV10-3	TGTGCCGTAGCAGGGGCTGGGGAATCCGGCCCCGCTCGTTACGAGCAGTACTTC	CAVAGAGESGPARYEQYF
-	TRBJ2-5	TRBD2	TRBV4-1	TGCGCCAGCAGCCAAGAGCAAGCGGGGGGGGAGACCCAGTACTTC	CASSQEQAGGETQYF
-	TRBJ2-1	TRBD1	TRBV5-1	TGCGCCAGCAGTACTACAGGGGGCGGAATAAATGAGCAGTTCTTC	CASSTTGGGINEQFF
-	TRBJ2-3	TRBD2	TRBV6-4	TGTGCCAGCAGTTCGCGGGGGGCCAGCACAGATACGCAGTATTTT	CASSSRGASTDTQYF
once	TRBJ2-1	-	TRBV27	TGTGCCAGCAGTTCCTCCTACAGCAGTGAGCAGTTCTTC	CASSSSYSSEQFF
-	TRBJ2-3	TRBD1	TRBV24-1	TGTGCCACAGGGGGACAGCCAGCTGGCACAGATACGCAGTATTTT	CATGGQPAGTDTQYF
-	TRBJ1-1	TRBD1	TRBV19	TGTGCCAGTAGTATCGCACAGGGGAGAACTGAAGCTTTCTTT	CASSIAQGRTEAFF
-	TRBJ1-1	-	TRBV7-6	TGTGCCAGCAGCTCCAACCCGGGGAACACTGAAGCTTTCTTT	CASSSNPGNTEAFF
-	TRBJ2-1	TRBD1	TRBV6-5	TGTGCCAGCAGTTCCGGACAGGGTTACAATGAGCAGTTCTTC	CASSSGQGYNEQFF
-	TRBJ2-5	TRBD1	TRBV4-1	TGCGCCAGCAGCCCTTCCGGGACAGGGCCCCGAGAGACCCAGTACTTC	CASSPSGTGPRETQYF
once	TRBJ1-1	-	TRBV28	TGTGCCAGCAGTCCCCCTTGGAGGTCGACTGAAGCTTTCTTT	CASSPPWRSTEAFF
-	TRBJ2-5	-	TRBV27	TGTGCCAGCAGCCCGGGCCCAGGGGAGACCCAGTACTTC	CASSPGPGETQYF
once	TRBJ1-1	-	TRBV28	TGTGCCAGCAGTTTATGGCAGACTGAAGCTTTCTTT	CASSLWQTEAFF
-	TRBJ2-7	-	TRBV15	TGTGCCACCAGCCTCAGGTCCACTCCGACCTACGAGCAGTACTTC	CATSLRSTPTYEQYF
-	TRBJ1-2	-	TRBV9	TGTGCCAGCAGCGTAAAGCACCAGGGCAGCTATGGCTACACCTTC	CASSVKHQGSYGYTF
-	TRBJ2-2	TRBD1	TRBV2	TGTGCCAGCAACCCGACAGGGTTCGGGGAGCTGTTTTTT	CASNPTGFGELFF
-	TRBJ1-2	-	TRBV4-1	TGCGCCAGCAGCCAAGACCAGGGGATCTATGGCTACACCTTC	CASSQDQGIYGYTF
-	TRBJ1-2	-	TRBV9	TGTGCCAGCAGCGTAAGTCGGGGAGGGGAGTATGGCTACACCTTC	CASSVSRGGEYGYTF
once	TRBJ2-3	TRBD2	TRBV5-8	TGTGCCAGCAGCTTGCGCGGGCGGGGGGGCATGGATACGCAGTATTTT	CASSLRGRGGMDTQYF